Below, one T cell receptor (beta chain) is given with its context. Its target is not known. This sample is drawn from a study of T cells in tuberculosis. Study details: T cells were selected with CD1B tetramers loaded with glucose monomycolate. Study results and limitations: Samples were chosen by availability of cryopreserved specimens.

Data came from immunoSEQ multiplex PCR; TCRdb stores just in-frame clones and leaves some out. The repertoire has tens of thousands of clones, roughly nine tenths of them found once; the top ten carry 5.4%. V was clipped by 5 bases and J by 3 bases; unmatched bases: 7. Germline-derived CDR1 and CDR2 are LNHDA and SQIVND (reference sequence). CDR3 length: 14 amino acids. Time point described: new active TB diagnosis, blood taken before or within 7 days of starting treatment. The sequence was collected from an adult with tuberculosis. The chain joins TRBV19 to TRBJ2-7; TRBD1 aligns across 7 bases. Source: PBMCs, taken at tuberculosis diagnosis. The CDR3 spells CASSLTGKDYEQYF. In DNA form, the CDR3 reads TGTGCCAGTAGTTTGACAGGGAAGGACTACGAGCAGTACTTC.